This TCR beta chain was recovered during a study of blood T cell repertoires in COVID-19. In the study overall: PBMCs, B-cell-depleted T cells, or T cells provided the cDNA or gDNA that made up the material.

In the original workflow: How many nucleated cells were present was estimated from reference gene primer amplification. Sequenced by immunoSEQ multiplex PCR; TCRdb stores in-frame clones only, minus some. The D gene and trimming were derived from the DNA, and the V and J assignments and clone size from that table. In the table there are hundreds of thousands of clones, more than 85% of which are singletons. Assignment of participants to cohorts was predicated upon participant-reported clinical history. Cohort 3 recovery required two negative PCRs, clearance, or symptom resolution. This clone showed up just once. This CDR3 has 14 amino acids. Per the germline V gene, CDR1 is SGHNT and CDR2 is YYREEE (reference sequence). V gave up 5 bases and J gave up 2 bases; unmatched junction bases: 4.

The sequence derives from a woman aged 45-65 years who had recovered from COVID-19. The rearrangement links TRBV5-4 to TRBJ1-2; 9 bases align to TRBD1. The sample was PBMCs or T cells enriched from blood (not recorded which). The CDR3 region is CASRPGQGNYGYTF. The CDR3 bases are TGTGCCAGCAGACCCGGACAGGGGAACTATGGCTACACCTTC.